This T cell receptor (beta chain) was observed in a study of radiotherapy plus CTLA-4 blockade in lung cancer. As regards this clone: The antigen is unknown.

V lost 5 bases and J 1 base, leaving 6 bases between the germline ends. There are 13 residues in the CDR3. The germline V gene has CDR1 SNHLY and CDR2 FYNNEI. The assay was immunoSEQ multiplex PCR, and TCRdb's table has in-frame clones only and misses some. The sample shows roughly 75,000 clones, roughly four fifths of them seen only once. Broader study findings: Some TCR clones had been derived from tumors. These clones expanded in peripheral blood after radiotherapy plus ipilimumab. Reportedly, early blood T cell clone dynamics best predicted response, with interferon-beta.

The sequence was obtained from a human donor with non-small cell lung cancer who had stable disease on radiotherapy plus ipilimumab. Sequences were derived from peripheral blood, sampled from a patient treated with radiotherapy plus ipilimumab. V usage is TRBV2 and J usage is TRBJ1-5, with D perhaps matching TRBD1 (6 bases). CDR3 protein: CASSTGSNQPQHF. CDR3 in DNA: TGTGCCAGCAGTACAGGGAGCAATCAGCCCCAGCATTTT.